The source of this T cell receptor (beta chain) is a study of a mutant IDH1 vaccine in newly diagnosed glioma (TCRdb year 2021). A note on the overall study: Vaccination was initiated 4-6 weeks after radiotherapy alone, or concurrently with temozolomide cycles in the chemotherapy-containing groups. Of the approximately 30 treated patients, approximately 62% were male and around 38% were female, and a mean age of about 37 years was recorded. Prior to enrollment, patients had been given standard therapy consisting of radiotherapy alone, temozolomide alone, or radiochemotherapy with temozolomide, with the combination given to most patients. The week-35 safety follow-up took place at visit V12, and the week-47 end of study took place at visit V13. Peripheral blood samples were drawn at six visits, namely V03 (baseline), V05, V07, V10, V12 and V13. For exploratory analyses, about two dozen treated patients had longitudinal TCRB deep sequencing done wherever samples were available. What the authors observed across the whole study: PBMC samples for TCRB deep sequencing were selected based on availability. According to the authors, sample limitations meant that analyses of patient blood samples could not be reproduced. Across multiple MHC alleles, vaccine-induced immune responses were seen in around 94% of patients. No apparent relationship was observed between pseudoprogression and alterations in the top peripheral T cell clonotypes detected by TCRB sequencing.

In its sample, this clone comes out as medium-sized (0.01 to 0.1%). It has no known antigen specificity. It has no much larger one-base neighbor in the sample; base qualities were not kept. There are 11 amino acids in the CDR3, from cysteine to phenylalanine inclusive. Kept here is only the CDR3 DNA, which spans 33 bases and is read in frame from base 1. Deletion took 3 bases off V and 5 bases off J, with a span of 5 bases between the germline ends. For CDR1 and CDR2, the germline V gene lists SGHRS and YFSETQ. What the time point label conveys for this sample: week 35, safety follow-up. Each vaccine dose, consisting of 300 ug of a 20-mer mutant IDH1 peptide in Montanide, was administered subcutaneously with topical imiquimod. Eight vaccinations were administered to patients in weeks 1, 3, 5, 7, 11, 15, 19 and 23, corresponding to visits V03 through V10. Newly diagnosed WHO grade 3 or 4 IDH1-mutant astrocytomas showing loss of nuclear ATRX were present in the donors. The samples were drawn from NOA16, a multicentre, single-arm, open-label phase I trial in Germany that tested a mutant IDH1 peptide vaccine in humans for the first time. The DNeasy Blood and Tissue Kit was used to extract genomic DNA from EDTA blood for TCRB sequencing.

The library was prepared using the immunoSEQ multiplex PCR assay. Rearranged TCR beta chain sequences were amplified with the hsTCRB Kit following the manufacturer's protocol. TCRB libraries were sequenced on an Illumina MiSeq. Processing in the source paper ran as follows. The proprietary platform of the kit vendor was used for demultiplexing, trimming and gene mapping. The table was pulled from immuneACCESS by TCRdb, which kept in-frame rearrangements only. Such tables lose some clones; where checked, under half of the loss comes from unresolved V genes, and the rest has no known cause. Clone size and the V and J calls come from that table; the DNA yielded D and trimming. This sample comprises around 30,000 clones, roughly 77% of them detected only once. In total, the top ten clones hold roughly 3.2% of the sample.

The rearranged segments are TRBV5-1 and TRBJ1-1, with the D gene uncertain. The source was PBMCs, collected from a glioma patient whose treatment included an IDH1 peptide vaccine. This receptor was identified in a middle-aged man with glioma. Some clones in this sample may be carry-over from other donors' samples. The sequence in DNA is TGCGCCAGCAGCTGGGGTACTGAAGCTTTCTTT. Its protein product is CASSWGTEAFF.